This TCR beta chain was sequenced during a study of cytomegalovirus exposure and HLA in healthy donors listed by TCRdb under 2017. For the study in its entirety: In an earlier analysis of fewer than 750 of the donors, 276 Gb of sequence data and 117 million unique TCR beta sequences from about 179 million T cells were reported. Approximately 310 gigabases of sequencing data and roughly 81 million unique TCR sequences made up an early release that covered 500 to 700 HLA-typed donors. A later genetic analysis used genome-wide SNP genotypes for 398 of the 666 donors, treating that subset as a discovery cohort. Donor age, sex, ethnicity and CMV serostatus were compiled alongside the repertoire data. The T cell repertoires of 666 subjects were profiled by immunosequencing and related to cytomegalovirus serostatus. To predict cytomegalovirus infection status, the study combined high-throughput TCR immunosequencing, statistical association of individual TCRs with disease status, and machine learning. The study aimed to test whether cataloging public T cell receptors could reveal signatures of past pathogen exposure. Because of strong linkage in the cohort, 5 or 6 DR-DQ haplotypes were treated as single units for association and clustering. The later analysis used no new phenotypic data to find candidate immune exposures, relying instead on TCR beta sequences and their occurrence across donors. The number of typed donors differed by locus: roughly 629-630 for A, B, C, DRB1 and DQB1; about 520 for DQA1; over 600 for DPA1; and around 470 for DPB1. HLA typing covered class I and class II loci at four-digit resolution. Every discovery cohort repertoire had been produced on one sequencing platform. The genetic ancestry cluster associated with self-reported Caucasian donors included 80% to 90% of the 398 genotyped donors. Along with the approximately 670-subject first cohort, a separate validation cohort of approximately 110 different subjects was used. A later analysis re-analyzed previously published TCR beta repertoires from 550 to 700 donors and added high-resolution HLA genotyping to study TCR occurrence patterns. On average, around 200,000 unique TCR beta nucleotide sequences were sequenced per donor among 398 genotyped donors of the cohort, with approximately 18% of those sequences being non-productive. In an earlier analysis of about 590 of the donors, high-throughput TCR beta sequencing was used to judge whether each TCR beta V gene segment behaved as functional or pseudogenic. The paper's findings and limits, for the study overall: The earlier analysis of about 600 of the donors excluded seventeen rarely observed V segments, including chromosome 9 orphons, because counts were too low. Assigning TCR associations to individual alleles was difficult when HLA alleles, especially DR and DQ, strongly co-occurred. In a later analysis, several top co-occurrence clusters were reported to appear linked to parvovirus B19, influenza, CMV and Epstein-Barr virus. In a later genetic analysis, a missense DCLRE1C variant was associated with V-gene and J-gene trimming of TCR beta chains, and the association was replicated in an independent cohort. In both the original and validation cohorts, the classifier was reported to diagnose cytomegalovirus status with high specificity and sensitivity. Only TCR beta chains were sequenced in this cohort, and the absence of alpha or paired-chain data limited detectable features. Roughly uniform sequencing depth across donors was assumed in presence/absence analyses, although this assumption may not hold. For the cohort, immune exposure information was limited to CMV serostatus. Most CMV-associated TCR beta chains appeared to be HLA-restricted in a later analysis, and the HLA associations seemed to be driven largely by CMV exposure. Correlated functional status among segregating V segments might reflect linkage disequilibrium, but an unknown experimental factor could not be ruled out. The 87-base-pair reads could not distinguish some IMGT-functional V segments, including TRBV6-2 and TRBV6-3, so those segments were excluded. In a later analysis, TCR association rates were found to vary across HLA loci, with the most associated TCRs seen for DRB1 alleles and the fewest for HLA-C alleles. In a later analysis, HLA-associated TCR beta chains showed more clonal expansion and lower generation probabilities than non-associated chains that were equally common. In a later analysis, around 17,000 TCR beta sequences were associated with specific HLA alleles at a false discovery rate of 0.05. Compared with the approximately 670-donor mean, donors in an Asian-associated ancestry cluster had fewer N-insertions in productive TCRs, according to a later genetic analysis. A cluster of highly shared sequence variants was judged likely to represent a technical artifact of the sequencing pipeline. The study listed 150 to 200 TCR beta chains as associated with cytomegalovirus. Most TCR sequences were seen in very few donors, while some public TCRs were found in many individuals. Because some donors lacked HLA typing at each locus, the association tests relied only on the typed subset. It was suggested by the authors that the approach could potentially be generalized to other disease states and immunological phenotypes. In vitro tests confirmed that three of the cytomegalovirus-associated TCR beta chains recognize cytomegalovirus antigens. In an earlier analysis of fewer than 700 of the donors, most TCR beta V segments appeared in productive rearrangements about 90% or about 30% of the time, broadly matching IMGT annotations. A further reported finding was that TCR beta sequences accurately predicted the HLA-A and HLA-B alleles for most subjects in the first cohort.

V is shortened by 7 bases, J by 2 bases, and the region joining them spans 13 bases. CDR1 and CDR2 were assigned from the germline V gene as SNHLY and FYNNEI. From its cysteine to its phenylalanine, the CDR3 spans 14 amino acids. Just CDR3 DNA is preserved here, 42 bases in frame from base 1. As for this clone: There is no known antigen for this receptor. The sample holds no much larger clone one base away, and base qualities are not on file.

Library method: the immunoSEQ multiplex PCR assay. For the multiplex PCR, a mixture combining 60 forward primers for TCR Vbeta segments and 13 reverse primers for TCR Jbeta segments was used. A multiplex PCR assay on genomic DNA amplified the CDR3 region of rearranged TCR beta genes. On the Illumina HiSeq System, the amplified TCR beta libraries were sequenced as 87-base-pair reads. The original pipeline was this. A later analysis tallied around 87 million unique TCR beta chains across the 550 to 850 repertoires, and about 10 million of those chains were shared by two or more donors. A nearest-neighbor algorithm error-corrected the raw reads and collapsed the reads into unique sequences, merging closely related sequences to remove PCR and sequencing errors. V, D and J gene segments were assigned by aligning CDR3 sequences to IMGT reference sequences. For a sequence to be retained, a match of at least six nucleotides to both a V gene segment and a J gene segment was required. Rearrangements were classified as productive when the CDR3 lacked stop codons and remained in frame with V and J, and all other rearrangements were classified as non-productive. CDR3 was defined by IMGT convention, running from the second conserved V-encoded cysteine to the conserved J-encoded phenylalanine. Sequences without an unambiguous match to a single V gene segment were excluded from the earlier analysis of approximately 600 of the donors. An earlier analysis of 587 of the donors called V segments functional above 56.7% productive rearrangements and segregating when the between-donor standard deviation exceeded 5%. A statistical classification framework was built to diagnose cytomegalovirus status from the catalog of TCR beta chain sequences. V and J gene assignment, in a later analysis, came from comparing TCR nucleotide sequences with IMGT/GENE-DB human TR gene sequences. A later analysis assigned CDR3 sequences and most-parsimonious VDJ recombination scenarios with the TCRdist pipeline. A later analysis defined each TCR beta chain by its CDR3 amino acid sequence plus V-gene family, and excluded reads lacking a unique V-gene family. A later analysis removed 450 to 600 highly shared, low-generation-probability nucleotide sequences to deal with suspected cross-contamination and a sequencing artifact. For each public chain, a later analysis derived a clonal expansion index from normalized ranks of inferred template counts within each repertoire. Generation probabilities in a later analysis came from a VDJ recombination model fitted to out-of-frame rearrangements, and those results were checked against IGoR. In a later analysis, hypergeometric tests were used to score TCR-TCR, TCR-HLA and TCR-CMV co-occurrence, with a repertoire-size bias correction applied to TCR pairs. False discovery rates were estimated in a later analysis by permuting HLA or CMV assignments 20 times. In a later analysis, co-occurring TCRs were grouped with DBSCAN, and TCRdist sequence similarity was added when clustering was performed within HLA-allele-positive subsets. Repertoires with fewer than 30,000 or more than 120,000 public chains, plus five repertoires with anomalous nucleotide sharing, were excluded from co-occurrence clustering. Imported from immuneACCESS, the table was reduced by TCRdb to in-frame sequences with V and J called. These copies leave out some clones; in studies compared against another copy, an unresolved V gene accounts for under half, and the cause of the remainder is not known. V and J calls and clone size are copied from that table; D and trimming were computed from the DNA. The sample profile shows approximately 150,000 clones; around 79% of them were found once. Clones ranked in the top ten supply more than 3.5% of the sample.

In total, just over 650 healthy bone marrow donors made up the cohort. At the time of sampling, all cohort members were nominally healthy, though unrecorded immune exposures were likely present. The donor was CMV seronegative and belonged to the group of several hundred seronegative cohort members. Every donor gave a peripheral blood sample, and the peripheral blood mononuclear cells from that sample were used for TCR beta sequencing. Genomic DNA extraction from the blood cell samples was performed with the Qiagen DNeasy Blood Extraction Kit. This receptor was identified in a man between 40 and 49 years old in good health and CMV-seronegative. The sequenced sample was PBMCs. The chain uses TRBV2 and TRBJ2-3; a weak D assignment points to TRBD1 (5 bases agree). The nucleotides read TGTGCCAGCACCTTGGACACAACCACAGATACGCAGTATTTT. Its protein product is CASTLDTTTDTQYF. The reference TRBV2 and TRBJ2-3 proteins fill in what lies around the CDR3, so the full variable domain reads EPEVTQTPSHQVTQMGQEVILRCVPISNHLYFYWYRQILGQKVEFLVSFYNNEISEKSEIFDDQFSVERPDGSNFTLKIRSTKLEDSAMYFCASTLDTTTDTQYFGPGTRLTVL.